This TCR beta chain was observed in a study of cytomegalovirus exposure and HLA in healthy donors. For the study at large: Approximately 83 million unique TCRs from HLA-typed donors were held in an early data release. Findings and limits, study-wide: As a later analysis showed, a missense DCLRE1C variant was linked to trimming of TCR beta V- and J-genes.

With 60 Vbeta and 13 Jbeta primers, the PCR was carried out. Clones were sequenced by immunoSEQ multiplex PCR, and TCRdb holds only the in-frame ones, with some missing. The sample shows some 65,000 clones, around 73% of them seen only once. Regarding this clone: Its target is not known.

The CDR3 runs to 12 residues. Germline values: CDR1 SGHTA, CDR2 FQGNSA. Trimming cost V 1 base and J 6 bases, with 5 bases left between them. The source of this sequence is a girl under 18 in good health and CMV-seropositive. What was sequenced was PBMCs. V usage is TRBV7-2 and J usage is TRBJ2-3; D is unclear. This chain's CDR3 is CASSLGMDTQYF. The DNA of the CDR3 is TGTGCCAGCAGCTTAGGTATGGATACGCAGTATTTT. Using reference TRBV7-2 and TRBJ2-3 for the parts outside the CDR3, the full variable domain is GAGVSQSPSNKVTEKGKDVELRCDPISGHTALYWYRQSLGQGLEFLIYFQGNSAPDKSGLPSDRFSAERTGGSVSTLTIQRTQQEDSAVYLCASSLGMDTQYFGPGTRLTVL.